The 6 T cell receptor beta chains listed next were all sequenced from one sample in a study of CD8+ T cells in alopecia areata. The sample's treatment: oral pan-JAK inhibitor, 5-10 mg twice daily. Extraction and reverse transcription of RNA yielded cDNA as the sequencing template. This table comes from immunoSEQ multiplex PCR, and its TCRdb copy is limited to in-frame clones, with some not included. The data contain roughly 110,000 clones, around 53% of them singletons. The sequencing here drew on CD8+ T cells sorted from blood, taken at week 24, from a patient treated with tofacitinib. Receptors originate from a human donor with alopecia areata.

This clone was recorded once. The V and J genes are TRBV6-5 and TRBJ1-1, with a tentative D call TRBD1 (5 bases). This CDR3 region has 14 residues. Germline values: CDR1 MNHEY, CDR2 SVGAGI. Trimming took off 8 bases at V and 1 base at J, with 14 bases between the two ends. The CDR3 nucleotides are TGTGCCAGCTCGGTGACAGTAACGAACACTGAAGCTTTCTTT. This gives the protein CASSVTVTNTEAFF.

The chain joins TRBV7-9 to TRBJ2-1; 10 positions agree with TRBD2. Germline assignment: CDR1 SEHNR and CDR2 FQNEAQ (reference sequence). The CDR3 has 17 residues. After removal of 7 bases from V and 0 bases from J, the junction contained 9 bases not matched to a gene. The CDR3 DNA follows: TGTGCCAGCATCCCCGGACTAGCGGCAAGCTCCTACAATGAGCAGTTCTTC. It specifies CASIPGLAASSYNEQFF. Full variable domain (rest looked up from reference TRBV7-9 and TRBJ2-1): DTGVSQNPRHKITKRGQNVTFRCDPISEHNRLYWYRQTLGQGPEFLTYFQNEAQLEKSRLLSDRFSAERPKGSFSTLEIQRTEQGDSAMYLCASIPGLAASSYNEQFFGPGTRLTVL.

This clone was found a few times. This sample includes further DNA sequences coding for the same CDR3. V is TRBV10-3 and J is TRBJ2-7; D unresolved. The ends were cut back, 2 bases at V and 3 bases at J, with 5 bases in the middle. This CDR3 contains 12 residues. Per germline, CDR1 ENHRY and CDR2 SYGVKD. The CDR3 region is CAISEPNYEQYF. CDR3 DNA: TGTGCCATCAGTGAGCCGAACTACGAGCAGTACTTC.

This clone was picked up a small number of times. Other nucleotide sequences in the sample specify the same CDR3. This rearrangement joins TRBV12-5 to TRBJ1-2; the D gene is possibly TRBD1 (5 bases). Deletions cut 0 bases from V and 6 bases from J, with 8 bases between. This CDR3 has 13 amino acids. Per the germline V gene, CDR1 is LGHNT and CDR2 is FRNRAP. CDR3 region: CASGLVRGDGYTF. The DNA of the CDR3 is TGTGCTAGTGGTTTGGTACGGGGGGATGGCTACACCTTC.

This clone appeared a few times. The V gene is TRBV10-3, the J gene TRBJ2-7; either TRBD1 or TRBD2 may supply D (6 bases each). The length of the CDR3 is 15 residues. Trimming removed 4 bases from V and 2 bases from J, with 15 bases in between. Germline CDR1 ENHRY, CDR2 SYGVKD. CDR3 sequence: CAISGGGDNAYEQYF. The CDR3 DNA is TGTGCCATCAGTGGAGGCGGGGACAATGCCTACGAGCAGTACTTC.

The genes are TRBV4-3 and TRBJ2-7; TRBD2 might be the D (6 bases). There are 15 residues in the CDR3. Trimming pared 4 bases from V and 0 bases from J, leaving 13 bases between. Germline loops: CDR1 LGHNA, CDR2 YSLEER. CDR3: CASSPLRGSSYEQYF. The CDR3 coding sequence is TGCGCCAGCAGCCCCCTACGGGGGAGCTCCTACGAGCAGTACTTC.